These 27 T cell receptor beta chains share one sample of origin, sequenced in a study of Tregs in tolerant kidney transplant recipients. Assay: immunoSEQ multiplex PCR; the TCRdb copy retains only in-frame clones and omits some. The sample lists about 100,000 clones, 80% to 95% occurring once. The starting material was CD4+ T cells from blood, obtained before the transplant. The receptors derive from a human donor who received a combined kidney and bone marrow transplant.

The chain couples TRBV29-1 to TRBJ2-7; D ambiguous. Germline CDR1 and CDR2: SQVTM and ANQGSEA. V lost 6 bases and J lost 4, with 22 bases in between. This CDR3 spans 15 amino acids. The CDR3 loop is CSVNSLYGDPYEQYF. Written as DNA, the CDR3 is TGCAGCGTGAACTCCCTGTACGGAGACCCATACGAGCAGTACTTC.

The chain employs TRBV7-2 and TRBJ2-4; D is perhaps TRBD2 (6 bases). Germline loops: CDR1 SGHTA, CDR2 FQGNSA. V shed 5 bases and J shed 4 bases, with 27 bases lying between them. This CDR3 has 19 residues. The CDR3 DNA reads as TGTGCCAGCAGCCTGGGACTGGGTCTCTCGGGGCCTTTTAAAAACATTCAGTACTTC. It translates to CASSLGLGLSGPFKNIQYF.

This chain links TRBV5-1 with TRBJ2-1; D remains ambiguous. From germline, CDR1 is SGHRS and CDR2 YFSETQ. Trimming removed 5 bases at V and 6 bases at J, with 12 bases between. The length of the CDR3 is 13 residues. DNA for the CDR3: TGCGCCAGCAGGGTTGGCGGTGGCAATGAGCAGTTCTTC. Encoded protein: CASRVGGGNEQFF.

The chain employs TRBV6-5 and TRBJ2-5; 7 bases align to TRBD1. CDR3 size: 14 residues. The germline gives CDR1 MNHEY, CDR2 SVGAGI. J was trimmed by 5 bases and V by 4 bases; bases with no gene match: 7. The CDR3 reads CASSFTGVGETQYF. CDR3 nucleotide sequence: TGTGCCAGCAGTTTTACAGGGGTGGGGGAGACCCAGTACTTC.

CDR3 coding DNA: TGTGCCAGCATGCGGACAGGGGGACTATCCAATGAGCAGTTCTTC. It translates to CASMRTGGLSNEQFF. The chain has TRBV7-9 and TRBJ2-1, with 10 bases fitting TRBD1. J was trimmed by 6 bases and V by 7 bases; bases with no gene match: 9. Germline CDR1 reads SEHNR; CDR2 reads FQNEAQ (reference sequence). The CDR3 is 15 amino acids. The full variable domain, completed using reference TRBV7-9 and TRBJ2-1, is DTGVSQNPRHKITKRGQNVTFRCDPISEHNRLYWYRQTLGQGPEFLTYFQNEAQLEKSRLLSDRFSAERPKGSFSTLEIQRTEQGDSAMYLCASMRTGGLSNEQFFGPGTRLTVL.

CDR3 nucleotides: TGCGCCAGCAGCTTAGGGACAGGGTACACTGGAAACACCATATATTTT. Translated: CASSLGTGYTGNTIYF. V usage is TRBV5-1 and J usage is TRBJ1-3, with 9 bases identical to TRBD1. Unmatched junction bases numbered 5, after V lost 2 bases and J lost 2 bases. The CDR3 runs 16 residues. CDR1 and CDR2 (germline): SGHRS, YFSETQ.

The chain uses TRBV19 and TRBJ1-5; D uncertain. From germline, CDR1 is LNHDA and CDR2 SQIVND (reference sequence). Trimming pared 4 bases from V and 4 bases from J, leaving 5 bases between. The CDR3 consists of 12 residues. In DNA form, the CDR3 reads TGTGCCAGTAGTAAATCGAATCAGCCCCAGCATTTT. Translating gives CASSKSNQPQHF.

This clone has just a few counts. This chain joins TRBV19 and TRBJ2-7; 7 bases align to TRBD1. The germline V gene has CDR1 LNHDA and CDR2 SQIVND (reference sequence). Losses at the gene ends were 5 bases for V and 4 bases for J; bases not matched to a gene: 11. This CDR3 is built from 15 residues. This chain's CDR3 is CASSSPGGARYEQYF. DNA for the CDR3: TGTGCCAGTAGTTCCCCAGGGGGTGCCCGATACGAGCAGTACTTC.

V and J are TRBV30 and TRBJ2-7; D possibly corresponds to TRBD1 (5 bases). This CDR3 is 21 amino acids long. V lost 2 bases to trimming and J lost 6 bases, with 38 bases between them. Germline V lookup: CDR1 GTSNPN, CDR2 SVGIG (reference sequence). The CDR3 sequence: CAWSPPVFQTREDMFAGEQYF. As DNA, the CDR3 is TGTGCCTGGAGTCCGCCAGTATTTCAAACCAGGGAAGATATGTTTGCCGGCGAGCAGTACTTC.

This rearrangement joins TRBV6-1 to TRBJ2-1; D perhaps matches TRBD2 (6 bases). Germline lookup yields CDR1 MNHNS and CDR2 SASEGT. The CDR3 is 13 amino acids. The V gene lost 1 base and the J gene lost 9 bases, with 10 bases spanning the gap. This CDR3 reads CASSEGRGGEQFF. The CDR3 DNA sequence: TGTGCCAGCAGTGAAGGGAGGGGTGGTGAGCAGTTCTTC.

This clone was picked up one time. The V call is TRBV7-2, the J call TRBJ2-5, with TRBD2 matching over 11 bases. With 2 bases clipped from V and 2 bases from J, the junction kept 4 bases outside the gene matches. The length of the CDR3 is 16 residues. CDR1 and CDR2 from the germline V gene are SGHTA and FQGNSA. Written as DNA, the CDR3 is TGTGCCAGCAGCTTACTGGGACTAGCGGATCAAGAGACCCAGTACTTC. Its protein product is CASSLLGLADQETQYF.

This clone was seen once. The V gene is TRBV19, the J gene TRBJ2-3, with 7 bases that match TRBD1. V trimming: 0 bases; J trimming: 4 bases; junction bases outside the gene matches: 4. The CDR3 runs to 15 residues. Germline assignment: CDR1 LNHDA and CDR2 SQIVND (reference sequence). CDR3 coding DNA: TGTGCCAGTAGTATAGAGGACAGGTCCCCAGATACGCAGTATTTT. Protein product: CASSIEDRSPDTQYF.

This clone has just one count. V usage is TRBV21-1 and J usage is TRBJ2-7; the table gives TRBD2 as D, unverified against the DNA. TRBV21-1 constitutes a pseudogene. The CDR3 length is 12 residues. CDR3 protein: CASTLYNYEQYF. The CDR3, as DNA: TGTGCCAGCACCCTCTATAACTACGAGCAGTACTTC.

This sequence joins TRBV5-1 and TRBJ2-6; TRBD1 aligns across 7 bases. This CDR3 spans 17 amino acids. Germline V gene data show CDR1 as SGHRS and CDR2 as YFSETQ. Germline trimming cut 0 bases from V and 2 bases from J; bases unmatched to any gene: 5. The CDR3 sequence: CASSLVYQGAGANVLTF. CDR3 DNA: TGCGCCAGCAGCTTGGTCTATCAGGGGGCTGGGGCCAACGTCCTGACTTTC.

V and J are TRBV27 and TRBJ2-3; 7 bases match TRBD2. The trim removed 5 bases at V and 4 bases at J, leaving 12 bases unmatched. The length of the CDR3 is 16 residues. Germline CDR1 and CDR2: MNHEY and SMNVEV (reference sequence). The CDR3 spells CASSRRPGLVSDTQYF. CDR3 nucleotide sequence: TGTGCCAGCAGTAGACGACCCGGACTAGTATCAGATACGCAGTATTTT.

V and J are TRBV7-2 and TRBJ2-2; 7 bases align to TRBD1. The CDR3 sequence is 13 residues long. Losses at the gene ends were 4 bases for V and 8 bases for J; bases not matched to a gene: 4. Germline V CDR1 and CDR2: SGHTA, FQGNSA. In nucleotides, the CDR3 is TGTGCCAGCAGCTCCAGGGGGACAGGGGAGCTGTTTTTT. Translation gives CASSSRGTGELFF.

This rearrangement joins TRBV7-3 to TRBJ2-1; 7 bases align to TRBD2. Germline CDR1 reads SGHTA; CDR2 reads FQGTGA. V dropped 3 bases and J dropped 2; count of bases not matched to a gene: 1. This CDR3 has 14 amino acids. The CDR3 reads CASSLTSPYNEQFF. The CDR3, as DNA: TGTGCCAGCAGCTTGACTAGCCCCTACAATGAGCAGTTCTTC.

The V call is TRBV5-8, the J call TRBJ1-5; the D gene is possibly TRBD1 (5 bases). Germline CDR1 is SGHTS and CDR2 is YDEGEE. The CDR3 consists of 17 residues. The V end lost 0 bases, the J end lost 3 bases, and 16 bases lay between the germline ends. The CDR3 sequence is CASSLAPLGHLNQPQHF. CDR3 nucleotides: TGTGCCAGCAGCTTGGCTCCCCTAGGACATCTCAATCAGCCCCAGCATTTT.

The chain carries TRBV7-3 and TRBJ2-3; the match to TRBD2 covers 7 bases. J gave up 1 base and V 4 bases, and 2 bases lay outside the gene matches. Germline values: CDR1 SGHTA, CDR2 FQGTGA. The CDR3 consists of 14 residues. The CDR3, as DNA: TGTGCCAGCAGCTCGGGACTACGCACAGATACGCAGTATTTT. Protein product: CASSSGLRTDTQYF.

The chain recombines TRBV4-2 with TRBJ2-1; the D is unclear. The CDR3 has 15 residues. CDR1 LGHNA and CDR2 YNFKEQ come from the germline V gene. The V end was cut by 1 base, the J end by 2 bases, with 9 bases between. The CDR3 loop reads CASSQGLVTYNEQFF. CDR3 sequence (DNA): TGTGCCAGCAGCCAAGGGTTAGTAACCTACAATGAGCAGTTCTTC.

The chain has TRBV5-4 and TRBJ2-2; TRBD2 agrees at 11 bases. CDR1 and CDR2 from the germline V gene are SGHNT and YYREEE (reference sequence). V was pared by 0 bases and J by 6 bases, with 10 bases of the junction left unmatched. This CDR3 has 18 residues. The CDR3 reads CASSLAVTSGSVAGELFF. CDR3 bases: TGTGCCAGCAGCTTGGCCGTCACTAGCGGGAGTGTGGCCGGGGAGCTGTTTTTT.

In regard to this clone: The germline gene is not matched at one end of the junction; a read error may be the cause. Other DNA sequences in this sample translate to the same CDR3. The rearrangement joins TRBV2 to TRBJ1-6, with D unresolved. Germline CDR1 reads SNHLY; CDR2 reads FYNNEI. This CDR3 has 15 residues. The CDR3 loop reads CASSVESSYNSPLHF. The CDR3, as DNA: TGTGCCAGCAGCGTCGAAAGCTCCTATAATTCTCCCCTCCACTTT. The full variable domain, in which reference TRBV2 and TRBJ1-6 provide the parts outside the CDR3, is EPEVTQTPSHQVTQMGQEVILRCVPISNHLYFYWYRQILGQKVEFLVSFYNNEISEKSEIFDDQFSVERPDGSNFTLKIRSTKLEDSAMYFCASSVESSYNSPLHFGNGTRLTVT.

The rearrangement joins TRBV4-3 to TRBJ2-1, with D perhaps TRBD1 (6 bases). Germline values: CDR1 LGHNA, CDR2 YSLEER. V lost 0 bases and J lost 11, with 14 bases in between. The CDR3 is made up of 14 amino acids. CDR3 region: CASSQDSGALQQFF. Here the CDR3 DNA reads TGCGCCAGCAGCCAAGATTCAGGGGCGCTACAGCAGTTCTTC.

DNA of the CDR3: TGTGCCAGTAGTCTGGGAGTCCGAAACACCATATATTTT. Residues: CASSLGVRNTIYF. The rearrangement uses TRBV19 and TRBJ1-3; D gene uncertain. The CDR3 contains 13 residues. V was clipped by 5 bases and J by 5 bases, with 10 bases between them. Germline CDR1 and CDR2: LNHDA and SQIVND (reference sequence).

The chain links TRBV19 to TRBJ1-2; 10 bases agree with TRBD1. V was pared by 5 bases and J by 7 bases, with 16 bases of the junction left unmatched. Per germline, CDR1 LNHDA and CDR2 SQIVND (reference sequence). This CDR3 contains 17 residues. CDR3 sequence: CASSVPKNSRDRGGYTF. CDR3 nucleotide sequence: TGTGCCAGTAGTGTCCCGAAAAATTCAAGGGACAGGGGTGGCTACACCTTC.

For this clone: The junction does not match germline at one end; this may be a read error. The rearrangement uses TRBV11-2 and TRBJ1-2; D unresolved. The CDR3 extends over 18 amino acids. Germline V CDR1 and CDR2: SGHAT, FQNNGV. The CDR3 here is CASSLDSATGTPNYGYPF. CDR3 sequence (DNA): TGTGCCAGCAGCTTAGATTCAGCGACGGGTACACCGAACTATGGCTACCCCTTC.

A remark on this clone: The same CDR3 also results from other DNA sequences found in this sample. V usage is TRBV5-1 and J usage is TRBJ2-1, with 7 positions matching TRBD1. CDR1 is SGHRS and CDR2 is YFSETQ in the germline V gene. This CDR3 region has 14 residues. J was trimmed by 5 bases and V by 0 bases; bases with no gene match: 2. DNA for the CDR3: TGCGCCAGCAGCTTGGAGACAGGGAACAATGAGCAGTTCTTC. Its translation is CASSLETGNNEQFF.